The following is a T cell receptor beta chain sequence with its context. The libraries were made with immunoSEQ v3. Only in-frame clones appear in the TCRdb table, and some are missing; sequencing was by immunoSEQ multiplex PCR. The table records 95,000 or so clones, under 70% of them present only once. This record comes from a study of TIL therapy for anti-PD-1-resistant metastatic lung cancer. Per the germline V gene, CDR1 is SGHRS and CDR2 is YFSETQ. The length of the CDR3 is 18 residues. V lost 4 bases and J 4 bases, leaving 21 bases between the germline ends. Time point denoted: pre-treatment sample, taken before nivolumab and TIL therapy. Pleural nodules or supraclavicular lymph nodes made up most of the excised metastases sampled.

The J gene is TRBJ2-6, the V gene TRBV5-1, with no clear D. The sample was tumor tissue, taken at baseline. The TCR sequence derives from a person between 25 and 79 years old with non-small cell lung cancer. CDR3 nucleotides: TGCGCCAGCAGCCTACGGGCACTGGTGGATTCCGGGGCCAACGTCCTGACTTTC. This sequence encodes CASSLRALVDSGANVLTF.